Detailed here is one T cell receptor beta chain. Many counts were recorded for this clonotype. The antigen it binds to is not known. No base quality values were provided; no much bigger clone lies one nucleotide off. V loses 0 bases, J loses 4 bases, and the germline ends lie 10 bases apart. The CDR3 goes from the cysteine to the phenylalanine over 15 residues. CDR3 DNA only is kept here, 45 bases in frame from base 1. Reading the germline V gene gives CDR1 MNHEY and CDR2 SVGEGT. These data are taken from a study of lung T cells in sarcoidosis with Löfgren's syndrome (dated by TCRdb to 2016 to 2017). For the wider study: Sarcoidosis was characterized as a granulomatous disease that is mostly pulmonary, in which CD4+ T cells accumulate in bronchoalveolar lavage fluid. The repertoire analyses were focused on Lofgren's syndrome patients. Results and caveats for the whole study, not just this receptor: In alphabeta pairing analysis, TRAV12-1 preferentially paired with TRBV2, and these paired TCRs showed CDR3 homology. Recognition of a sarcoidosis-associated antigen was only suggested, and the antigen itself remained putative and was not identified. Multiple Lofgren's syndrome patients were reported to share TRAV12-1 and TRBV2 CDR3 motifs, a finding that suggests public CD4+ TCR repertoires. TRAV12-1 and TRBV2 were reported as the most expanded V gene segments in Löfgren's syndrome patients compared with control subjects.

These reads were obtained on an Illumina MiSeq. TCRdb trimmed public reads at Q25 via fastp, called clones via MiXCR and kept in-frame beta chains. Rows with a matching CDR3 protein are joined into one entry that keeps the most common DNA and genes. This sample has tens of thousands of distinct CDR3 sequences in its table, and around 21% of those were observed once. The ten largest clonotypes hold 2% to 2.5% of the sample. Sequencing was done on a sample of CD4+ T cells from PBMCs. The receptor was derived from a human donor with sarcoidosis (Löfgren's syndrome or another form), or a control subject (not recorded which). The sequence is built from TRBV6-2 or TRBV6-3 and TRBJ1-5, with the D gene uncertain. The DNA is TGTGCCAGCAGTTACTCTCCCGGGAGAAATCAGCCCCAGCATTTT. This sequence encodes CASSYSPGRNQPQHF.